Listed below are T cell receptor beta chains from one sample, sequenced in a study of blood T cell repertoires in COVID-19. Profiled with immunoSEQ multiplex PCR; TCRdb holds only in-frame clones, not every one. The data hold 350,000 to 500,000 clones, with around 90% observed a single time. The sequencing sample was made of peripheral blood. The receptors were sampled from a man between 18 and 35 years old with COVID-19, enrolled during active disease. Both conserved end residues are part of each CDR3. Each record gives: J gene, V gene, CDR3 protein.

TRBJ2-7,TRBV6-2/TRBV6-3,CASSQGAYSYYEQYF
TRBJ2-1,TRBV9,CASSEELAVGNEQFF
TRBJ2-5,TRBV18,CASSPRLRGTQETQYF
TRBJ2-7,TRBV5-6,CASNIGTSYEQYF
TRBJ2-5,TRBV27,CASSLQAGIKETQYF
TRBJ2-7,TRBV3-1/TRBV3-2,CASSPKRPDRTYEQYF
TRBJ2-5,TRBV25-1,CASSHRHQETQYF
TRBJ2-1,TRBV6-5,CASSYLRGANEQFF
TRBJ1-2,TRBV19,CASRGGQGNGYGYTF
TRBJ2-3,TRBV24-1,CATSVGGLAGDVTDTQYF
TRBJ2-5,TRBV5-4,CASSLIGLAEETQYF
TRBJ2-2,TRBV6-5,CAQGRTGELFF
TRBJ2-1,TRBV19,CASSIGTSSGNEQFF
TRBJ2-3,TRBV10-2,CASTPGLAADTQYF
TRBJ2-7,TRBV6-1,CASSESVLTYEQYF
TRBJ2-2,TRBV7-6,CASSLEVLESGTGELFF
TRBJ2-7,TRBV5-6,CASSPGQGTFAGQYF
TRBJ2-1,TRBV11-3,CASRGDSEQFF
TRBJ2-1,TRBV7-2,CASSLTGTSGSGEQFF
TRBJ2-2,TRBV4-1,CASSQGGQGNTGELFF
TRBJ2-1,TRBV27,CASSLWGDEDEQFF
TRBJ2-7,TRBV2,CASSVVAYPYEQYF
TRBJ2-2,TRBV30,CAWSGQNTGELFF
TRBJ1-5,TRBV6-5,CASAPDFSNQPQHF
TRBJ1-5,TRBV5-1,CASSLQGAGQPQHF
TRBJ2-4,TRBV4-1,CASSQGFPLAKNIQYF
TRBJ2-7,TRBV28,CASSFLGGGASPSGRGGAYEQYF
TRBJ2-1,TRBV5-8,CASSPGRTRISLVVF
TRBJ2-5,TRBV25-1,CATQGQQETQYF
TRBJ1-1,TRBV11-3,CASSLDLGRKGRLNTEAFF
TRBJ2-4,TRBV5-1,CASSEGTGGAKNIQYF
TRBJ1-1,TRBV11-2,CASSSALGRNTEAFF
TRBJ1-2,TRBV12-3/TRBV12-4,CASSLPGSYGYTF
TRBJ1-3,TRBV6-2/TRBV6-3,CASSATGGSGNTIYF
TRBJ2-5,TRBV3-1/TRBV3-2,CASSQALAGPQETQYF
TRBJ2-2,TRBV3-1/TRBV3-2,CASSPTGDTGELFF
TRBJ2-6,TRBV27,CASSSETGANVLTF
TRBJ1-2,TRBV7-9,CASRSQPTQLGGFYYGYTF
TRBJ2-6,TRBV11-3,CATADSGANVLTF
TRBJ2-1,TRBV18,CASWFGQGSYEQFF
TRBJ2-5,TRBV3-1/TRBV3-2,CASSPGQGRGQETQYF
TRBJ2-5,TRBV3-1/TRBV3-2,CASSQKRLAYQETQYF
TRBJ2-1,TRBV5-5,CASSLSGDRVINEQFF
TRBJ2-1,TRBV5-8,CASDTGGFYNEQFF
TRBJ2-7,TRBV28,CASSPLMGQENYEQYF
TRBJ2-7,TRBV7-9,CASSFTGTRVNEQYF